This T cell receptor (beta chain) was recorded in a study of blood T cell repertoires in COVID-19. Study summary: Researchers got acute and convalescent COVID-19 samples from the United States, Italy and Spain. PBMCs, B-cell-depleted T cells, or T cells were the source of the cDNA or gDNA that made up the material.

As processed by the authors: Amplification from reference gene primers served as the basis for estimated nucleated cell counts. Data came from immunoSEQ multiplex PCR; TCRdb stores just in-frame clones and leaves some out. For V, J and clone size, that table is used; D and trimming come from the DNA. Here the sample spans approximately 270,000 clones, roughly four fifths being singletons. The germline V gene has CDR1 MDHEN and CDR2 SYDVKM. The CDR3 sequence is 12 residues long. V lost 5 bases to trimming and J lost 3 bases, with 6 bases between them. This clonotype was obtained from an elderly man with acute or convalescent COVID-19. The sequenced sample consisted of peripheral blood. The chain employs TRBV28 and TRBJ2-3; D remains ambiguous. CDR3 protein: CASSTPTDTQYF. The CDR3, as DNA: TGTGCCAGCAGTACACCGACAGATACGCAGTATTTT.